This paragraph reports one TCR beta chain. These data belong to a study of shared clonotypes between healthy human individuals. Measured with immunoSEQ multiplex PCR; TCRdb has only the in-frame clones, and not every one. Seen here are about 2,500,000 clones, approximately 92% observed once, and the top ten hold around 0.15%. Material for sequencing was naive CD4+ T cells sorted from blood. The subset is: CD45RA+ positively selected. The source is a man aged 18 to 35 in good health.

Written as DNA, the CDR3 is TGTGCCAGCAGCTTAAGGGCAGAAGTCACAGATACGCAGTATTTT. It specifies CASSLRAEVTDTQYF. The chain links TRBV13 to TRBJ2-3; D not resolved. Germline-derived CDR1 and CDR2 are PRHDT and FYEKMQ (reference sequence). The CDR3 contains 15 residues. Trimming removed 2 bases at V and 2 bases at J, with 11 bases between.